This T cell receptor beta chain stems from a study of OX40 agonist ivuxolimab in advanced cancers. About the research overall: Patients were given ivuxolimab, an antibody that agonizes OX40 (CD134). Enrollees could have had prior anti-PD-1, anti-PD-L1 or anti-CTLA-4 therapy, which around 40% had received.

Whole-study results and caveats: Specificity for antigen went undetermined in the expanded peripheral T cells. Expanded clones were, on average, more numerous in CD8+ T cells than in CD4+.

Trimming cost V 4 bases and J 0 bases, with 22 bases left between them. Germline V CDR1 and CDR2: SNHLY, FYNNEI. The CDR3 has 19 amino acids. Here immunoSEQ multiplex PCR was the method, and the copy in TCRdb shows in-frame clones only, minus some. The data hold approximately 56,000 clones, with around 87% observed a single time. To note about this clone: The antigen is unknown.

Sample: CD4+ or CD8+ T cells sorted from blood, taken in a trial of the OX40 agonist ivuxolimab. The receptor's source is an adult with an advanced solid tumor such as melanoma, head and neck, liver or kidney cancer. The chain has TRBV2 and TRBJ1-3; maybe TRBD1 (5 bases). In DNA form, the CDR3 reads TGTGCCAGCAGTGTTTTGAGACAGCCTAAGTCCGTCTCTGGAAACACCATATATTTT. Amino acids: CASSVLRQPKSVSGNTIYF.